These T cell receptor beta chains were read from a single sample in a study of T-cell reconstitution after alpha-beta-depleted transplantation in children. TCRdb itself ran the PCR reads through MiXCR, one entry per CDR3 protein. The sample includes 330,000 or so distinct CDR3 sequences, over 9% of them seen just once. Material: PBMCs, obtained before TCRalphabeta/CD19-depleted stem cell transplant. The receptors shown here come from a boy younger than two with acute myeloid leukemia, due to receive a stem cell transplant. Both conserved end residues are part of each CDR3. Fields, in order: clone size, D gene, J gene, V gene, CDR3 protein, CDR3 DNA. The D gene is left open where the match is weak. Not every row has a clone size; where given, it reads once, few, many or a size class.

clone_size: many
d_call: -
j_call: TRBJ2-7
v_call: TRBV20-1
cdr3_aa: CSARDKPSYEQYF
cdr3_nt: TGCAGTGCTAGAGATAAGCCGTCCTACGAGCAGTACTTC

clone_size: -
d_call: -
j_call: TRBJ2-3
v_call: TRBV6-1
cdr3_aa: CASSFRRAGDTQYF
cdr3_nt: TGTGCCAGCAGCTTTAGAAGGGCGGGAGATACGCAGTATTTT

clone_size: many
d_call: -
j_call: TRBJ2-7
v_call: TRBV4-2
cdr3_aa: CASSQDPGTYEQYF
cdr3_nt: TGTGCCAGCAGCCAAGATCCCGGAACCTACGAGCAGTACTTC

clone_size: few
d_call: -
j_call: TRBJ2-1
v_call: TRBV4-1
cdr3_aa: CASSQVRADDSYNEQFF
cdr3_nt: TGCGCCAGCAGCCAAGTCCGGGCCGACGACTCCTACAATGAGCAGTTCTTC

clone_size: many
d_call: -
j_call: TRBJ2-7
v_call: TRBV5-6
cdr3_aa: CASSEQISYEQYF
cdr3_nt: TGTGCCAGCAGCGAGCAGATCTCCTACGAGCAGTACTTC

clone_size: many
d_call: TRBD1
j_call: TRBJ2-7
v_call: TRBV28
cdr3_aa: CASRNRGRLTYEQYF
cdr3_nt: TGTGCCAGCAGGAACAGGGGGCGGCTTACCTACGAGCAGTACTTC

clone_size: many
d_call: -
j_call: TRBJ2-2
v_call: TRBV5-6
cdr3_aa: CASSLTSYTGELFF
cdr3_nt: TGTGCCAGCAGCTTGACTAGTTACACCGGGGAGCTGTTTTTT

clone_size: many
d_call: TRBD1
j_call: TRBJ2-3
v_call: TRBV18
cdr3_aa: CASSPRPIHAGTGVSTDTQYF
cdr3_nt: TGTGCCAGCTCACCAAGGCCCATCCATGCCGGGACAGGAGTTAGCACAGATACGCAGTATTTT

clone_size: many
d_call: TRBD2
j_call: TRBJ2-5
v_call: TRBV10-3
cdr3_aa: CAISESSGLRETQYF
cdr3_nt: TGTGCCATCAGTGAATCTAGCGGGCTTAGAGAGACCCAGTACTTC

clone_size: few
d_call: TRBD1
j_call: TRBJ2-7
v_call: TRBV4-2
cdr3_aa: CASSPSGTGDFYEQYF
cdr3_nt: TGTGCCAGCAGCCCATCCGGGACAGGGGACTTCTACGAGCAGTACTTC

clone_size: many
d_call: TRBD1
j_call: TRBJ1-4
v_call: TRBV20-1
cdr3_aa: CSAYLTGSNEKLFF
cdr3_nt: TGCAGTGCTTACTTGACAGGGAGTAATGAAAAACTGTTTTTT

clone_size: many
d_call: TRBD1
j_call: TRBJ1-2
v_call: TRBV10-3
cdr3_aa: CAISDVVRTGDYGYTF
cdr3_nt: TGTGCCATCAGTGATGTCGTAAGGACAGGGGACTATGGCTACACCTTC

clone_size: -
d_call: -
j_call: TRBJ2-2
v_call: TRBV4-3
cdr3_aa: CASREGVQTGELFF
cdr3_nt: TGCGCCAGCAGGGAGGGGGTACAGACCGGGGAGCTGTTTTTT

clone_size: many
d_call: TRBD1
j_call: TRBJ2-5
v_call: TRBV29-1
cdr3_aa: CSVGGTVSLQETQYF
cdr3_nt: TGCAGCGTTGGGGGGACAGTATCCCTCCAAGAGACCCAGTACTTC

clone_size: many
d_call: TRBD1
j_call: TRBJ1-1
v_call: TRBV12-3/TRBV12-4
cdr3_aa: CASTPGGEAFF
cdr3_nt: TGTGCCAGCACCCCAGGGGGTGAAGCTTTCTTT

clone_size: many
d_call: TRBD1
j_call: TRBJ2-2
v_call: TRBV7-2
cdr3_aa: CASSRAGQGGGELFF
cdr3_nt: TGTGCCAGCAGCCGAGCGGGACAGGGGGGCGGGGAGCTGTTTTTT

clone_size: many
d_call: TRBD1
j_call: TRBJ1-1
v_call: TRBV28
cdr3_aa: CASTTWGQGGPPFF
cdr3_nt: TGTGCCAGCACTACCTGGGGACAGGGTGGCCCCCCTTTCTTT

clone_size: -
d_call: -
j_call: TRBJ2-4
v_call: TRBV15
cdr3_aa: CATSRGTEQNIQYF
cdr3_nt: TGTGCCACCAGCAGAGGGACAGAGCAAAACATTCAGTACTTC

clone_size: many
d_call: TRBD1
j_call: TRBJ1-4
v_call: TRBV5-6
cdr3_aa: CASSLVQGATNEKLFF
cdr3_nt: TGTGCCAGCAGCTTGGTACAGGGGGCGACTAATGAAAAACTGTTTTTT

clone_size: many
d_call: TRBD2
j_call: TRBJ2-5
v_call: TRBV12-3/TRBV12-4
cdr3_aa: CASSPWTSGAQETQYF
cdr3_nt: TGTGCCAGCAGTCCCTGGACTAGCGGGGCCCAAGAGACCCAGTACTTC

clone_size: many
d_call: TRBD2
j_call: TRBJ2-3
v_call: TRBV12-3/TRBV12-4
cdr3_aa: CASRFGVAGGRTDTQYF
cdr3_nt: TGTGCCAGCAGATTCGGAGTAGCGGGGGGACGCACAGATACGCAGTATTTT

clone_size: many
d_call: TRBD1
j_call: TRBJ2-5
v_call: TRBV29-1
cdr3_aa: CSVEMTGAETQYF
cdr3_nt: TGCAGCGTTGAAATGACAGGGGCAGAGACCCAGTACTTC

clone_size: -
d_call: -
j_call: TRBJ1-1
v_call: TRBV5-1
cdr3_aa: CASIGEGTEAFF
cdr3_nt: TGCGCCAGCATCGGGGAAGGGACTGAAGCTTTCTTT

clone_size: many
d_call: TRBD1
j_call: TRBJ1-2
v_call: TRBV28
cdr3_aa: CASSYGTETNYGYTF
cdr3_nt: TGTGCCAGCAGTTATGGGACAGAAACTAACTATGGCTACACCTTC

clone_size: many
d_call: -
j_call: TRBJ2-3
v_call: TRBV7-2
cdr3_aa: CASSLEGPYITGTQYF
cdr3_nt: TGTGCCAGCAGCTTAGAGGGGCCCTATATCACAGGAACGCAGTATTTT

clone_size: many
d_call: TRBD1
j_call: TRBJ2-2
v_call: TRBV18
cdr3_aa: CASGTGNTGELFF
cdr3_nt: TGTGCCAGCGGGACAGGGAACACCGGGGAGCTGTTTTTT

clone_size: -
d_call: -
j_call: TRBJ2-7
v_call: TRBV27
cdr3_aa: CASSRGTAYEQYF
cdr3_nt: TGTGCCAGCAGCCGGGGGACAGCCTACGAGCAGTACTTC

clone_size: few
d_call: -
j_call: TRBJ2-5
v_call: TRBV7-9
cdr3_aa: CASSLDFQGLRGETQYF
cdr3_nt: TGTGCCAGCAGCTTAGACTTTCAGGGGCTGCGGGGAGAGACCCAGTACTTC

clone_size: many
d_call: TRBD1
j_call: TRBJ2-5
v_call: TRBV7-3
cdr3_aa: CASSLTGDRGETQYF
cdr3_nt: TGTGCCAGCAGCTTAACGGGGGACAGGGGGGAGACCCAGTACTTC

clone_size: many
d_call: -
j_call: TRBJ1-5
v_call: TRBV20-1
cdr3_aa: CSARRGQPQHF
cdr3_nt: TGCAGTGCTAGAAGGGGGCAGCCCCAGCATTTT

clone_size: many
d_call: -
j_call: TRBJ1-1
v_call: TRBV7-9
cdr3_aa: CASSALGGNTEAFF
cdr3_nt: TGTGCCAGCAGCGCCCTCGGCGGGAACACTGAAGCTTTCTTT

clone_size: many
d_call: TRBD2
j_call: TRBJ2-3
v_call: TRBV5-5
cdr3_aa: CASLTSGASTDTQYF
cdr3_nt: TGTGCCAGCTTGACTAGCGGGGCTAGCACAGATACGCAGTATTTT

clone_size: few
d_call: -
j_call: TRBJ2-7
v_call: TRBV11-2
cdr3_aa: CASSLFRDTAYEQYF
cdr3_nt: TGTGCCAGCAGCCTTTTCCGGGACACAGCCTACGAGCAGTACTTC

clone_size: many
d_call: TRBD2
j_call: TRBJ2-1
v_call: TRBV12-5
cdr3_aa: CASGPPSGRQGNEQFF
cdr3_nt: TGTGCTAGTGGTCCACCTAGCGGGAGACAGGGCAATGAGCAGTTCTTC

clone_size: once
d_call: -
j_call: TRBJ2-5
v_call: TRBV21-1
cdr3_aa: CASSEDQETQYF
cdr3_nt: TGTGCCAGTAGTGAGGACCAAGAGACCCAGTACTTC

clone_size: -
d_call: TRBD2
j_call: TRBJ2-1
v_call: TRBV20-1
cdr3_aa: CSVPGLASYNEQFF
cdr3_nt: TGCAGTGTCCCGGGACTAGCCTCCTACAATGAGCAGTTCTTC

clone_size: many
d_call: -
j_call: TRBJ2-7
v_call: TRBV9
cdr3_aa: CASSVDPGSYEQYF
cdr3_nt: TGTGCCAGCAGCGTAGATCCGGGGAGCTACGAGCAGTACTTC

clone_size: many
d_call: -
j_call: TRBJ2-7
v_call: TRBV4-2
cdr3_aa: CASSQAGFPSSYEQYF
cdr3_nt: TGTGCCAGCAGCCAAGCAGGGTTCCCTAGCTCCTACGAGCAGTACTTC

clone_size: many
d_call: -
j_call: TRBJ2-1
v_call: TRBV24-1
cdr3_aa: CATSDFGREQIYNEQFF
cdr3_nt: TGTGCCACCAGTGATTTCGGACGGGAGCAAATTTACAATGAGCAGTTCTTC

clone_size: -
d_call: -
j_call: TRBJ2-1
v_call: TRBV10-3
cdr3_aa: CAIRGPSRASYNEQFF
cdr3_nt: TGTGCCATCAGGGGGCCCTCCCGGGCGTCCTACAATGAGCAGTTCTTC

clone_size: -
d_call: -
j_call: TRBJ2-2
v_call: TRBV12-5
cdr3_aa: CASGYRLPQGTGELFF
cdr3_nt: TGTGCTAGTGGTTACCGACTACCCCAAGGAACCGGGGAGCTGTTTTTT

clone_size: many
d_call: -
j_call: TRBJ1-2
v_call: TRBV6-1
cdr3_aa: CASSEFGLNGDYGYTF
cdr3_nt: TGTGCCAGCAGTGAATTCGGGCTAAACGGCGACTATGGCTACACCTTC

clone_size: many
d_call: TRBD2
j_call: TRBJ2-3
v_call: TRBV20-1
cdr3_aa: CSAGGLLARTDTQYF
cdr3_nt: TGCAGTGCTGGAGGGCTACTAGCGCGCACAGATACGCAGTATTTT

clone_size: many
d_call: -
j_call: TRBJ2-7
v_call: TRBV5-5
cdr3_aa: CASSLVYRVSPYEQYF
cdr3_nt: TGTGCCAGCAGCTTGGTCTACAGGGTCAGTCCCTACGAGCAGTACTTC

clone_size: many
d_call: TRBD2
j_call: TRBJ2-1
v_call: TRBV12-3/TRBV12-4
cdr3_aa: CASSLFSGGPNNEQFF
cdr3_nt: TGTGCCAGCAGTTTATTCAGCGGGGGGCCCAACAATGAGCAGTTCTTC

clone_size: many
d_call: -
j_call: TRBJ2-3
v_call: TRBV20-1
cdr3_aa: CSASFRMTDTQYF
cdr3_nt: TGCAGTGCTAGTTTTAGAATGACAGATACGCAGTATTTT

clone_size: many
d_call: -
j_call: TRBJ2-2
v_call: TRBV5-1
cdr3_aa: CASSLDWGYTGELFF
cdr3_nt: TGCGCCAGCAGCTTGGACTGGGGATACACCGGGGAGCTGTTTTTT

clone_size: -
d_call: TRBD2
j_call: TRBJ2-7
v_call: TRBV7-9
cdr3_aa: CASSPPGLAGSYEQYF
cdr3_nt: TGTGCCAGCAGCCCTCCGGGACTAGCGGGTTCCTACGAGCAGTACTTC

clone_size: many
d_call: -
j_call: TRBJ1-2
v_call: TRBV10-3
cdr3_aa: CAISESGGAYGYTF
cdr3_nt: TGTGCCATCAGTGAGTCTGGGGGCGCCTATGGCTACACCTTC

clone_size: -
d_call: -
j_call: TRBJ2-7
v_call: TRBV27
cdr3_aa: CASSLSLSSYEQYF
cdr3_nt: TGTGCCAGCAGTTTAAGTTTGAGCTCCTACGAGCAGTACTTC

clone_size: many
d_call: -
j_call: TRBJ1-1
v_call: TRBV7-2
cdr3_aa: CASSTNMNTEAFF
cdr3_nt: TGTGCCAGCAGCACCAACATGAACACTGAAGCTTTCTTT